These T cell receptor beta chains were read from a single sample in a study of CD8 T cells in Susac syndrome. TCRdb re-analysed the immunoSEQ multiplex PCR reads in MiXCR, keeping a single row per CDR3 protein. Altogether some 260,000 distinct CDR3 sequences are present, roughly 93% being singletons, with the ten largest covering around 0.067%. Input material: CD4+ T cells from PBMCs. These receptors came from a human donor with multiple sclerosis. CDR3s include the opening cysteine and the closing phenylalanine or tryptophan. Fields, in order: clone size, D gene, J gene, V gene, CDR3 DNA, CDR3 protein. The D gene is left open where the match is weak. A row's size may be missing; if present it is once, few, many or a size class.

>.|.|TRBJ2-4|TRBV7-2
TGTGCCAGCAGCCCGGCCTCAGGGCTAAAGTACTTC
CASSPASGLKYF
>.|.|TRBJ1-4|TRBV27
TGTGCCAGCAGTTTATCCCCATTCGGGTACGAACTGTTTTTT
CASSLSPFGYELFF
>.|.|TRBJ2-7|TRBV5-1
TGCGCCAGCAGCTTGGTACTGTTCAAGGGCGAGCAGTACTTC
CASSLVLFKGEQYF
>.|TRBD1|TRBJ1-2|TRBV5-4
TGTGCCAGCAGCTTGTCTGGACAGGGGGCGTATGGCTACACCTTC
CASSLSGQGAYGYTF
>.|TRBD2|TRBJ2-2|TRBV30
TGTGCCTGTCATGCGGGGGGGCCGGAGGAGCTGTTTTTT
CACHAGGPEELFF
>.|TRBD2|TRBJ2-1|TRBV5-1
TGCGCCAGCAGTTTTGGGGGCGGGGGGGCCAATGAGCAGTTCTTC
CASSFGGGGANEQFF
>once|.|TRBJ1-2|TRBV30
TGTGCCTGGAGTACGGGGTTCGGTTATGGCTACACCTTC
CAWSTGFGYGYTF
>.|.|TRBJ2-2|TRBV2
TGTGCCACCGCTCCTACGAACACCGGGGAGCTGTTTTTT
CATAPTNTGELFF
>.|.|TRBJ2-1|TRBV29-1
TGCAGCGTTGAAAGATGGGCGGCCCCCTACAATGAGCAGTTCTTC
CSVERWAAPYNEQFF
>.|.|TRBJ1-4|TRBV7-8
TGTGCCAGCAGCTCCCGGACACTTGAAAAACTGTTTTTT
CASSSRTLEKLFF
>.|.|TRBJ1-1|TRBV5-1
TGCGCCAGCAGCTGGGGCGGCAGGGGCATGAACACTGAAGCTTTCTTT
CASSWGGRGMNTEAFF
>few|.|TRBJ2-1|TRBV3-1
TGTGCCAGCACCAACTACAATGAGCAGTTCTTC
CASTNYNEQFF
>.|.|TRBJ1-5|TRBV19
TGTGCCAGTAGTATTACGACAACTCATCAGCCCCAGCATTTT
CASSITTTHQPQHF
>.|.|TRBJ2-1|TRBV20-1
TGCAGTGCTAGTACGAACGGGCCAGAACCCTACAATGAGCAGTTCTTC
CSASTNGPEPYNEQFF
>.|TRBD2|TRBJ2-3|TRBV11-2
TGTGCCAGCAGCTTAGAAGGGACTAGCGGGGGCGGTACGCAGTATTTT
CASSLEGTSGGGTQYF
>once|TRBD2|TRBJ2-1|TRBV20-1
TGCAGTGCTAGAGGCAACCACGGACTAGAGAACAATGAGCAGTTCTTC
CSARGNHGLENNEQFF
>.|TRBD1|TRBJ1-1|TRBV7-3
TGTGCCAGCAGCGCACAGGGGGTGAACACTGAAGCTTTCTTT
CASSAQGVNTEAFF
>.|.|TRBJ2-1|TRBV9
TGTGCCAGCAGCCCCAGGTCCGGGGCGAATGAGCAGTTCTTC
CASSPRSGANEQFF
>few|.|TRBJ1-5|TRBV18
TGTGCCAGCTCACTGAGACCCGATCAGCCCCAGCATTTT
CASSLRPDQPQHF
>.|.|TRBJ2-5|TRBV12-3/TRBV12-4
TGTGCCAGCACCTTAGGAGACAATCCTGGGCAGTACTTC
CASTLGDNPGQYF
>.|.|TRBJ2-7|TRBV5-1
TGCGCCAGCAGCTTGCGCACCCCCTACGAGCAGTACTTC
CASSLRTPYEQYF
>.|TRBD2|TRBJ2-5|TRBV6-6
TGTGCCAGCAGTCTAATAGCGGGGGGTCAAGAGACCCAGTACTTC
CASSLIAGGQETQYF
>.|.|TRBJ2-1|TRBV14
TGTGCCAGCAGCCTACTAGGATCCTACAATGAGCAGTTCTTC
CASSLLGSYNEQFF
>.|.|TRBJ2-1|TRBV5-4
TGTGCCAGCAGCTTGAGGGGGTCCACCTACAATGAGCAGTTCTTC
CASSLRGSTYNEQFF
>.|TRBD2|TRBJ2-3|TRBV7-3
TGTGCCAGCAGCGCGGGGGGACTAGCGGATACGCAGTATTTT
CASSAGGLADTQYF
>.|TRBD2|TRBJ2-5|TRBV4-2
TGTGCCAGCAGCCCCACGACTAGCCGAGAGACCCAGTACTTC
CASSPTTSRETQYF
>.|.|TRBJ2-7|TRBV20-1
TGCAGTGCTAGTGCCCCACACAGTAACTCCTACGAGCAGTACTTC
CSASAPHSNSYEQYF
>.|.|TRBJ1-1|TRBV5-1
TGCGCCAGCAGCTTGCAAGGGCCCCCGCAGGCTGAAGCTTTCTTT
CASSLQGPPQAEAFF